Below, one T cell receptor (beta chain) is given with its context. The antigen is not known. Clones were sequenced by immunoSEQ multiplex PCR, and TCRdb holds only the in-frame ones, with some missing. Of about 190,000 clones listed, roughly 88% are singletons. The data were taken from a study of cytomegalovirus exposure and HLA in healthy donors. The germline CDR1 and CDR2 sequences are LNHNV and YYDKDF (reference sequence). J gave up 4 bases and V 1 base, and 10 bases lay outside the gene matches. CDR3 length: 17 residues. Broader study findings: Researchers counted roughly 150 TCR beta chains as cytomegalovirus-associated. It was reported that the classifier diagnosed cytomegalovirus status with high specificity and sensitivity in both the original and validation cohorts.

The sample consisted of PBMCs. The V and J genes are TRBV15 and TRBJ1-2; the match to TRBD1 covers 9 bases. The TCR comes from a woman under 30 in good health and CMV-seronegative. The CDR3 region is CATSRGGTGRFSYGYTF. DNA of the CDR3: TGTGCCACCAGCAGAGGGGGGACAGGGAGGTTCAGCTATGGCTACACCTTC.